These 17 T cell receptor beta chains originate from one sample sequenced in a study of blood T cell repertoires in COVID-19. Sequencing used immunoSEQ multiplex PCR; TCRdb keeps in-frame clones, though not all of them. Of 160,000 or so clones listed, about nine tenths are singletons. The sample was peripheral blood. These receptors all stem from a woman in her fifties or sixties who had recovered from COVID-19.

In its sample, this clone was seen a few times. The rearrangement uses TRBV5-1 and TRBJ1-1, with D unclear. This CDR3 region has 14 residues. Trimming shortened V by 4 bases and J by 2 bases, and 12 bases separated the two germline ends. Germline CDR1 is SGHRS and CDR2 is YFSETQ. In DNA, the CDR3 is TGCGCCAGCAGCGCGGATAGAAGCAACACTGAAGCTTTCTTT. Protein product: CASSADRSNTEAFF.

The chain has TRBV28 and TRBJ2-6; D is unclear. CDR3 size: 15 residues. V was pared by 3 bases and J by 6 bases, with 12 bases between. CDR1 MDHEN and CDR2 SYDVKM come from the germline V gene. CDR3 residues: CASSLMERAANVLTF. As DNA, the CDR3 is TGTGCCAGCAGTTTGATGGAGCGAGCGGCCAACGTCCTGACTTTC.

CDR3 DNA: TGCGCCAGCAGCTTCCCTGGAGGGGCGAGCTCCTACAATGAGCAGTTCTTC. It encodes CASSFPGGASSYNEQFF. The chain recombines TRBV5-1 with TRBJ2-1; weak D call: TRBD2 (6 bases). The V gene's germline CDR1 is SGHRS and CDR2 YFSETQ. V was trimmed by 2 bases and J by 0 bases, leaving 15 bases between them. The CDR3 has 17 amino acids.

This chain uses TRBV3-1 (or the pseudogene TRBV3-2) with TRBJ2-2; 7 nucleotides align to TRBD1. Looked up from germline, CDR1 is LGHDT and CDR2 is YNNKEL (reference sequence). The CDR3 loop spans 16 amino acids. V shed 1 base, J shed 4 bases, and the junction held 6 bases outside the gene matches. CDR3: CASSQGRDRGTGELFF. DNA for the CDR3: TGTGCCAGCAGCCAAGGCAGGGACAGAGGCACCGGGGAGCTGTTTTTT.

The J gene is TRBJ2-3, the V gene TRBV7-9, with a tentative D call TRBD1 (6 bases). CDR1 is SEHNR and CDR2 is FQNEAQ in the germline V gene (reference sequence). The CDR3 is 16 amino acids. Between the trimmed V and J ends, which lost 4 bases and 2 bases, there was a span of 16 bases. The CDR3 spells CASSSSGTKFTDTQYF. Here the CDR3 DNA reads TGTGCCAGCAGCTCATCCGGGACAAAGTTCACAGATACGCAGTATTTT.

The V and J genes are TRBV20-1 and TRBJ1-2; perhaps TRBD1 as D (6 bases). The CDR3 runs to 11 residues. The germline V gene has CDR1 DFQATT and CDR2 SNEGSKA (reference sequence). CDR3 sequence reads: CIAGGAGGYTF. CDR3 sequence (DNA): TGCATCGCTGGGGGGGCGGGCGGCTACACCTTC.

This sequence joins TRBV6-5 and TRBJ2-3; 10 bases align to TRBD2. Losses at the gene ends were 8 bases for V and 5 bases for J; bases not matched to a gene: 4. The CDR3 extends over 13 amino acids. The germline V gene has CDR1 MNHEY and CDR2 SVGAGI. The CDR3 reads CASGRTSGDTQYF. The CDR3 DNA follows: TGTGCCAGCGGGAGGACTAGCGGAGATACGCAGTATTTT.

The CDR3 region has the DNA TGTGCCAGCTCACTAATGAAATTGGACAGCCCCGGGGAGCTGTTTTTT. This encodes CASSLMKLDSPGELFF. The chain recombines TRBV18 with TRBJ2-2; D is perhaps TRBD1 (6 bases). The germline gives CDR1 KGHSH, CDR2 LQKENI. The CDR3 runs to 16 residues. V was cut by 4 bases and J by 6 bases, with 18 bases left in between.

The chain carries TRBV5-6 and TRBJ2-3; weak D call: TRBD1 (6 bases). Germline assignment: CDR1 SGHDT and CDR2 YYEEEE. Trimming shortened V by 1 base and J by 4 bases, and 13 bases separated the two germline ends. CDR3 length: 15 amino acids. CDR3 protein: CASSLYGTRSDTQYF. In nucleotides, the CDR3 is TGTGCCAGCAGCTTGTACGGGACACGATCAGATACGCAGTATTTT.

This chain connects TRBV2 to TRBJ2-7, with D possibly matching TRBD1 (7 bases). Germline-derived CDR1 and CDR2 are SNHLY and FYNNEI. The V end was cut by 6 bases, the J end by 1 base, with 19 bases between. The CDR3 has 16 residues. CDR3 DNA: TGTGCCAGCAGGAAAGGAGGGGGCAGGGATTCCTACGAGCAGTACTTC. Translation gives CASRKGGGRDSYEQYF.

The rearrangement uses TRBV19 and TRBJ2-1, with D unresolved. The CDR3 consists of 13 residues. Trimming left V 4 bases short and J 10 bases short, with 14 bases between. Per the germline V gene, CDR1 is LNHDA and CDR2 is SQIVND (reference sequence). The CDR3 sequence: CASSTTGRREQFF. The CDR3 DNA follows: TGTGCCAGTAGTACCACCGGTAGGAGAGAGCAGTTCTTC.

The chain's CDR3 is CASSYSGAEPQHF. The CDR3 coding sequence is TGTGCCAGCAGTTACTCGGGGGCTGAGCCCCAGCATTTT. V usage is TRBV6-5 and J usage is TRBJ1-5; D possibly corresponds to TRBD1 (6 bases). Germline V gene data show CDR1 as MNHEY and CDR2 as SVGAGI. The CDR3 has 13 residues. V lost 0 bases to trimming and J lost 8 bases, with 8 bases between them.

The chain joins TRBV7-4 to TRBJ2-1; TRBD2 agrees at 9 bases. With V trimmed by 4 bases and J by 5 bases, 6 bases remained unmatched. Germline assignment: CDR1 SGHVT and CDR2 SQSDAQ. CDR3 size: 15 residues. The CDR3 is CASSCPIAGDNEQFF. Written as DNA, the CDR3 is TGTGCCAGCAGCTGCCCTATAGCGGGGGACAATGAGCAGTTCTTC.

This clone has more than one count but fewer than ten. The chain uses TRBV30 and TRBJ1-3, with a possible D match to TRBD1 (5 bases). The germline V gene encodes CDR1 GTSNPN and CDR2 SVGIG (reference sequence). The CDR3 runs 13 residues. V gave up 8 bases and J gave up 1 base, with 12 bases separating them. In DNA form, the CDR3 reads TGTGCCGCTGACAGCTTGTCTGGAAACACCATATATTTT. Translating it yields CAADSLSGNTIYF.

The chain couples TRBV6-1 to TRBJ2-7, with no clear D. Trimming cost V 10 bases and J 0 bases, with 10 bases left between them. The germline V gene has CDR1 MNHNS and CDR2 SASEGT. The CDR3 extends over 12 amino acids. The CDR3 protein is CATEASSYEQYF. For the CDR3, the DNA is TGTGCCACCGAGGCCAGCTCCTACGAGCAGTACTTC.

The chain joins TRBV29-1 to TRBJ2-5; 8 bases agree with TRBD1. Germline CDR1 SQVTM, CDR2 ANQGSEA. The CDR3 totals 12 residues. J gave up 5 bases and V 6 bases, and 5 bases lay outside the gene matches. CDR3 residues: CSVSGGSETQYF. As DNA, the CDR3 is TGCAGCGTATCAGGGGGCTCGGAGACCCAGTACTTC.

In nucleotides, the CDR3 is TGTGCCATCACTCGGACTAGCGGGGGGGTAAACAATGAGCAGTTCTTC. Amino acid sequence: CAITRTSGGVNNEQFF. The chain is built from TRBV10-3 and TRBJ2-1; the match to TRBD2 covers 15 bases. From germline, CDR1 is ENHRY and CDR2 SYGVKD. Trimming removed 7 bases from V and 5 bases from J; junction bases left unmatched: 6. This CDR3 comprises 16 residues.